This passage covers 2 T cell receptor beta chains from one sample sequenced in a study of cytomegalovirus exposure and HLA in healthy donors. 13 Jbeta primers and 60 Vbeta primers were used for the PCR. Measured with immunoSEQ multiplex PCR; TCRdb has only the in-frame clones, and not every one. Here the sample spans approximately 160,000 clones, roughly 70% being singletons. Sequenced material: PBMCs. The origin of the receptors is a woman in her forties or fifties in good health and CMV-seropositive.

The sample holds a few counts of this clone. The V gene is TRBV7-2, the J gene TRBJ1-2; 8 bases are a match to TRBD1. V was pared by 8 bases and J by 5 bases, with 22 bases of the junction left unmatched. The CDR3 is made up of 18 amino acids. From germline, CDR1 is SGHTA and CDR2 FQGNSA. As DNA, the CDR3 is TGTGCCAGCTCCCCCTTGGGGCAGGGGGCCCTTTGGCGGTATGGCTACACCTTC. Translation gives CASSPLGQGALWRYGYTF.

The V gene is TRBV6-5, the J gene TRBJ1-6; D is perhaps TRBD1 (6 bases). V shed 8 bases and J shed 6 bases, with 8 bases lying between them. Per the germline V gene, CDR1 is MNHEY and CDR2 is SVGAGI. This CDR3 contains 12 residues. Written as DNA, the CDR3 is TGTGCCAGCCGGACAGTTAATTCACCCCTCCACTTT. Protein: CASRTVNSPLHF.